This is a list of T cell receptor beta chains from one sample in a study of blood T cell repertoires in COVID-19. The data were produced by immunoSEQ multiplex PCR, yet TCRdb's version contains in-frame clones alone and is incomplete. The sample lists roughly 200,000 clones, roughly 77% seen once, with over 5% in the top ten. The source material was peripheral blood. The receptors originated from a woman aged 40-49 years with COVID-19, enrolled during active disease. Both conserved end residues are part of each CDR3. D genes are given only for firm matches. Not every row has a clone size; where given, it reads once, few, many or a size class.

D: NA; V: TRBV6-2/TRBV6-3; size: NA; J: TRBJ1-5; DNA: TGTGCCAGCAGTCAGAGCCGGGAACTCCTATTTAATCAGCCCCAGCATTTT; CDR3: CASSQSRELLFNQPQHF
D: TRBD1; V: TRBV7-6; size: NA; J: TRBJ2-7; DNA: TGTGCCAGCAGCACCGGACAGGGCTACGAGCAGTACTTC; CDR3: CASSTGQGYEQYF
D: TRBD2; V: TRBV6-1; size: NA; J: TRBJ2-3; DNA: TGTGCCAGCAGTGAAGGGACTAGCGGATTCACAGATACGCAGTATTTT; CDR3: CASSEGTSGFTDTQYF
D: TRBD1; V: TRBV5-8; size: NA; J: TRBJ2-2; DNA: TGTGCCAGCAGGAACTTCGGGACAGGATATTGGGAGCTGTTTTTT; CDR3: CASRNFGTGYWELFF
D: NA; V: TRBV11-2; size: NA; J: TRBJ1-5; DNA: TGTGCCAGCAGCTTAGCGTCGCCCGGTCAGCCCCAGCATTTT; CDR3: CASSLASPGQPQHF
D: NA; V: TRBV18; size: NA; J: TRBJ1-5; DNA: TGTGCCAGCTCACCCCAGGGTGCTTGGAATCAGCCCCAGCATTTT; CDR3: CASSPQGAWNQPQHF
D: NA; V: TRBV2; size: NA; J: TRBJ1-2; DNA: TGTGCCAGCAGCCTTACTATTGGCGGGGGCCGTCGTGGCTACACCTTC; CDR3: CASSLTIGGGRRGYTF
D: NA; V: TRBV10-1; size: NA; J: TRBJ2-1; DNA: TGCGCCAGCAGCTCCGGGACTGGACAAGAGCAGTTCTTC; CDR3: CASSSGTGQEQFF
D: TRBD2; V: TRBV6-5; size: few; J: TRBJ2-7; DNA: TGTGCCAGCAGTTCCCCCGCGGGAGGGCCGGGAGAGCAGTACTTC; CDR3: CASSSPAGGPGEQYF
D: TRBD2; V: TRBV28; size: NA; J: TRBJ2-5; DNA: TGTGCCAGCAGCCCCCGTGTGCGAACTGGGAGGGAGCAAGAGACCCAGTACTTC; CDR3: CASSPRVRTGREQETQYF
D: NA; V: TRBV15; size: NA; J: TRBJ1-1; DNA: TGTGCCACCAGCAGAGATCTGGCCCTCACTGAAGCTTTCTTT; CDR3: CATSRDLALTEAFF
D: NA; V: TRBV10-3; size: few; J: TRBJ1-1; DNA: TGTGCCATCAGATCATCAGTTGCTGAAGCTTTCTTT; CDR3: CAIRSSVAEAFF
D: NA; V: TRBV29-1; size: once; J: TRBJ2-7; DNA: TGCAGCGTTCCCGGGGGGCGCGATAGAAACGAGCAGTACTTC; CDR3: CSVPGGRDRNEQYF
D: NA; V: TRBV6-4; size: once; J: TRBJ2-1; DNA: TGTGCCAGCAGTGACAGGAGGAGAGGCTACCCAGGTGAGCAGTTCTTC; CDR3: CASSDRRRGYPGEQFF
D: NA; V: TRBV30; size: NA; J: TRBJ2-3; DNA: TGTGCCTGGAGTGTAAGGGGGTCTGCGAGTGAGGATACGCAGTATTTT; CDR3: CAWSVRGSASEDTQYF
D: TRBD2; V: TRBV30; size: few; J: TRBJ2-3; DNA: TGTGCCTGGACTAGCGGGAGGGCCTTTAGGGATACGCAGTATTTT; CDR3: CAWTSGRAFRDTQYF
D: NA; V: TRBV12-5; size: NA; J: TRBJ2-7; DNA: TGTGCTAGTGGTTTACTCGACGAGCAGTACTTC; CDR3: CASGLLDEQYF
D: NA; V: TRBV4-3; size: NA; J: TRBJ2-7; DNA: TGCGCCAGCAGCCTCTCGGGGGTTGGCAACACCTACGAGCAGTACTTC; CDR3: CASSLSGVGNTYEQYF
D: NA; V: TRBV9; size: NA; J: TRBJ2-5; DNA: TGTGCCAGCAGCCCGCGGTCCACTCAAGAGACCCAGTACTTC; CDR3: CASSPRSTQETQYF
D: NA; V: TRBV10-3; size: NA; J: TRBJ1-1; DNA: TGTGCCATCCGGCCGACGGGCACTGAAGCTTTCTTT; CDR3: CAIRPTGTEAFF
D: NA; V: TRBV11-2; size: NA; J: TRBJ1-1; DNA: TGTGCCAGCAGCTTAGGCCCCGAGGCAGTCGCTCGGGCTTTCTTT; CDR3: CASSLGPEAVARAFF
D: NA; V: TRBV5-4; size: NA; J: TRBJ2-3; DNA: TGTGCCAGCAGGGCAGGGGCAGATACGCAGTATTTT; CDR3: CASRAGADTQYF
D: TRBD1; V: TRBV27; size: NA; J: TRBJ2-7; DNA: TGTGCCAGCAAGGGACAGGGAGGGAGGAGACTCTACGAGCAGTACTTC; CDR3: CASKGQGGRRLYEQYF
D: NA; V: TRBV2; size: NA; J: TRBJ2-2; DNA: TGTGCCAGCAGTGAGGACGGGGTCCCAAACGGGGAGCTGTTTTTT; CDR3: CASSEDGVPNGELFF
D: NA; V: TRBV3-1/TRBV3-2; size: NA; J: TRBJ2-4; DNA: TGTGCCAGCAGCCGACAGGTTGGGGACATTCAGTACTTC; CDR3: CASSRQVGDIQYF
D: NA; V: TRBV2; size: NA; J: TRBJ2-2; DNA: TGTGCCAGCAGACCCGACTCCACCGGGGAGCTGTTTTTT; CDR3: CASRPDSTGELFF
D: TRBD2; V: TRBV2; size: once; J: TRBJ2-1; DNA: TGTGCCAGCAGCCAACTTGGGACTACCGTTGAGCAGTTCTTC; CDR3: CASSQLGTTVEQFF
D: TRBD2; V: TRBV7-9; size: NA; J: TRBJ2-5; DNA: TGTGCCAGCAGCCCCCCTGCCGGGACTAGCGCACAAGAGACCCAGTACTTC; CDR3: CASSPPAGTSAQETQYF
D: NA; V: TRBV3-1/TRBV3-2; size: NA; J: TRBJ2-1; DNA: TGTGCCAGCAGCCAATGGAGTGAGCAGTTCTTC; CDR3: CASSQWSEQFF
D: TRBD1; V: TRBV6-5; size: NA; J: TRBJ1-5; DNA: TGTGCCAGCAGCTCGGGACAGTCCAATCAGCCCCAGCATTTT; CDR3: CASSSGQSNQPQHF
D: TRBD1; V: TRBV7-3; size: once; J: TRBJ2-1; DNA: TGTGCCAGCAGCTTAGAATGTAGGGACAGGAAAAGATACAATGAGCAGTTCTTC; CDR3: CASSLECRDRKRYNEQFF
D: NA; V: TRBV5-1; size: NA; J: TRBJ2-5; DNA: TGCGCCAGCAGCCGCGGGACAGACCAAGAGACCCAGTACTTC; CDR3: CASSRGTDQETQYF
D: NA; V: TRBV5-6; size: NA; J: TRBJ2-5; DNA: TGTGCCAGCAGCTTGATTGCCAGGGGATGGGAGACCCAGTACTTC; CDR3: CASSLIARGWETQYF
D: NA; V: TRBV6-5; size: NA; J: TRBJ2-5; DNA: TGTGCCAGCAGTTACTCGCCGGCAGGGACCCAGTACTTC; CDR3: CASSYSPAGTQYF
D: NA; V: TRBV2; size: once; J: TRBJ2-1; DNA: TGTGCCAGCAGAGAAGGACTGGTATACAATGAGCAGTTCTTC; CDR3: CASREGLVYNEQFF
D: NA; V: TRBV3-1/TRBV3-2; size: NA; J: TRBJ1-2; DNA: TGTGCCAGCAGCCAACTCCAGCCAGGAGGCTACACCTTC; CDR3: CASSQLQPGGYTF
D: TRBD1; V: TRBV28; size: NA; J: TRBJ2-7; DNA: TGTGCCAGCAGTTCTCCCGGACAGGGTCGACGCTACGAGCAGTACTTC; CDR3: CASSSPGQGRRYEQYF
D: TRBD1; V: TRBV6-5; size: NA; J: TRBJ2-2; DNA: TGTGCCTGCACAGGGGGGAACACCGGGGAGCTGTTTTTT; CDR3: CACTGGNTGELFF
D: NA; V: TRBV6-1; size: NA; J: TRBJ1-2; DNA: TGTGCCAGCAGTGAAGGGGCAGGGGCTAACTATGGCTACACCTTC; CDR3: CASSEGAGANYGYTF
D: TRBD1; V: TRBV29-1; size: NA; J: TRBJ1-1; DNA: TGCAGCGTTGAAGATAGGGACAGGTTGAACACTGAAGCTTTCTTT; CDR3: CSVEDRDRLNTEAFF
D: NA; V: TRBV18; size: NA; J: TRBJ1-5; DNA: TGTGCCAGCTCACCAGGGCAGGGAGGGAGCAATCAGCCCCAGCATTTT; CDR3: CASSPGQGGSNQPQHF
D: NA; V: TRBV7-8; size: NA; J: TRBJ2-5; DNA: TGTGCCAGCAGCTTAGGCGGGTCTGGAGAGACCCAGTACTTC; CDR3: CASSLGGSGETQYF
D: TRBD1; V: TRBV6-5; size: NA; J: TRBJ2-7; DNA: TGTGCCAGCAGTTACTTGACAGGGAATGACTACGAGCAGTACTTC; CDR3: CASSYLTGNDYEQYF
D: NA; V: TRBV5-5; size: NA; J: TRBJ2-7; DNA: TGTGCCAGCAGCTTAGGAGGGGCCAGCACTCTTTCCTACGAGCAGTACTTC; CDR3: CASSLGGASTLSYEQYF